This T cell receptor beta chain was documented in a study of shared T cell receptors in the human thymus. The table came from immunoSEQ multiplex PCR; TCRdb's copy has only in-frame clones and leaves some out. The sample holds 540,000 or so clones, around three quarters seen once. This clone was counted once. Trimming took 6 bases from V and 2 from J; bases not matched to a gene: 9. This CDR3 is 15 amino acids long. Germline CDR1 MNHGY, CDR2 SAAAGT. The same specimen was also included in a second study, on human thymus T cells. That report adds: Resections removed during corrective heart surgery provided the thymus tissue used. Apparent bias marked the V and J gene usage of thymic and blood repertoires. Reports from related research described highly overlapping thymic repertoires among unrelated individuals.

This TCR came from a boy in the first two years of life with a congenital heart defect. Sequencing was performed on thymocytes. The V and J genes are TRBV6-8 and TRBJ2-7, with 8 bases identical to TRBD2. The CDR3 loop reads CASREIAGSPYEQYF. The CDR3, as DNA: TGTGCCAGCAGAGAAATAGCGGGAAGCCCCTACGAGCAGTACTTC.